This passage covers 27 T cell receptor beta chains from one sample sequenced in a study of PD-1 blockade in classical Hodgkin lymphoma. The assay was immunoSEQ multiplex PCR, and TCRdb's table has in-frame clones only and misses some. The data show about 43,000 clones, over 65% seen once. With no exception, relapse followed autologous stem cell transplantation in all patients, and brentuximab vedotin exposure varied. The material sequenced was peripheral blood mononuclear cells (PBMCs), taken before the second cycle of nivolumab. Every receptor here comes from a human donor with classical Hodgkin lymphoma.

The V call is TRBV11-2, the J call TRBJ1-5; possible D gene TRBD1, 6 bases. With 5 bases removed from V and 7 bases from J, the gap between germline ends came to 15 bases. The CDR3 covers 14 residues. CDR1 SGHAT and CDR2 FQNNGV come from the germline V gene. The CDR3 sequence is CASSPSGRGQPQHF. CDR3 nucleotides: TGTGCCAGCAGCCCCAGTGGCAGGGGACAGCCCCAGCATTTT.

A few counts support this clone. The sample carries other DNA sequences with the same CDR3. This chain uses TRBV4-1 with TRBJ2-5; D may match TRBD1 or TRBD2 (5 bases each). The CDR3 covers 13 residues. Germline CDR1 and CDR2: MGHRA and YSYEKL. V was shortened by 0 bases and J by 5 bases, with 7 bases between the two germline ends. The CDR3 DNA follows: TGCGCCAGCAGCCAAGACTGGGGGGAGACCCAGTACTTC. It specifies CASSQDWGETQYF.

This chain links TRBV29-1 with TRBJ1-3; the match to TRBD1 covers 12 bases. Per germline, CDR1 SQVTM and CDR2 ANQGSEA. The V and J ends lost 6 bases and 1 base, in that order; junction bases with no gene match: 13. This CDR3 is built from 18 residues. CDR3 nucleotides: TGCAGCGTGGCCGGGACAGGGGGCCCGGGTGGATCTGGAAACACCATATATTTT. It codes for CSVAGTGGPGGSGNTIYF.

For this clone: A much bigger clone sits one base away, suggesting this may be a read error. This chain joins TRBV4-1 and TRBJ1-5; TRBD1 is a possible D gene (6 bases). The V gene lost 1 base and the J gene lost 9 bases, with 16 bases spanning the gap. The CDR3 is made up of 15 amino acids. Germline CDR1 reads MGHRA; CDR2 reads YSYEKL. The CDR3 protein is CASSQVPGADRPQHF. The CDR3, as DNA: TGCGCCAGCAGCCAAGTTCCGGGGGCAGATCGGCCCCAGCATTTT.

This chain connects TRBV19 to TRBJ1-1, with D possibly TRBD1 on 5 matching bases. The length of the CDR3 is 15 residues. Germline V CDR1 and CDR2: LNHDA, SQIVND (reference sequence). Trimming pared 4 bases from V and 3 bases from J, leaving 15 bases between. CDR3 nucleotides: TGTGCCAGTAGTAAAAACAGGCCTACCTACACTGAAGCTTTCTTT. This translates into CASSKNRPTYTEAFF.

V and J are TRBV7-8 and TRBJ2-3; a weak D match, TRBD2 (6 bases). The CDR3 length is 15 residues. V was pared by 8 bases and J by 5 bases, with 20 bases between. Per the germline V gene, CDR1 is SGHVS and CDR2 is FQNEAQ. The CDR3, as DNA: TGTGCCAGCGCCGTGAGGGCCTTGGGGGGAGATACGCAGTATTTT. Protein sequence: CASAVRALGGDTQYF.

The chain employs TRBV7-3 and TRBJ2-5; maybe TRBD2 (6 bases). The ends were cut back, 5 bases at V and 2 bases at J, with 9 bases in the middle. The CDR3 sequence is 13 residues long. Per the germline V gene, CDR1 is SGHTA and CDR2 is FQGTGA. The CDR3 loop is CASSRDLQETQYF. The DNA for the CDR3 is TGTGCCAGCAGCCGGGACTTACAAGAGACCCAGTACTTC.

The rearrangement uses TRBV9 and TRBJ2-7, with a possible D match to TRBD1 (5 bases). Trimming shortened V by 0 bases and J by 3 bases, and 10 bases separated the two germline ends. CDR1 is SGDLS and CDR2 is YYNGEE in the germline V gene. The CDR3 has 14 amino acids. The DNA of the CDR3 is TGTGCCAGCAGCGTAGGATCGGACAACTACGAGCAGTACTTC. Protein sequence: CASSVGSDNYEQYF.

This clone has a handful of counts. This sequence joins TRBV6-5 and TRBJ2-3, with 8 bases aligning to TRBD1. V lost 5 bases to trimming and J lost 4 bases; unmatched junction nucleotides: 5. Germline V gives CDR1 MNHEY, CDR2 SVGAGI. This CDR3 has 14 amino acids. The chain's CDR3 is CASSNDRGADTQYF. DNA for the CDR3: TGTGCCAGCAGTAATGACAGGGGCGCAGATACGCAGTATTTT.

The genes are TRBV29-1 and TRBJ2-1, with 7 bases lining up with TRBD2. The germline V gene has CDR1 SQVTM and CDR2 ANQGSEA. This CDR3 contains 16 residues. V was clipped by 0 bases and J by 4 bases; unmatched bases: 9. The DNA of the CDR3 is TGCAGCGTTGAAGATCGCGTAGCGGGCCGATACAATGAGCAGTTCTTC. Its protein product is CSVEDRVAGRYNEQFF.

The chain links TRBV4-3 to TRBJ2-5; 10 bases agree with TRBD2. This CDR3 is built from 16 residues. Trimming at V came to 0 bases and at J to 4 bases, leaving 5 bases not matched to a gene. Germline V CDR1 and CDR2: LGHNA, YSLEER. The CDR3 DNA sequence: TGCGCCAGCAGCCAAGATACAGCGGGGGGGCGAGAGACCCAGTACTTC. Translation: CASSQDTAGGRETQYF.

The V gene is TRBV14, the J gene TRBJ2-7; 8 positions match TRBD1. Unmatched junction bases numbered 8, after V lost 1 base and J lost 3 bases. The CDR3 contains 16 residues. Germline-derived CDR1 and CDR2 are SGHDN and FVKESK. CDR3 amino acids: CASSQAGTGPYYEQYF. The CDR3 region has the DNA TGTGCCAGCAGCCAAGCCGGGACAGGCCCTTACTACGAGCAGTACTTC.

This clone was counted a few times. The chain recombines TRBV6-5 with TRBJ1-1, with D hard to call. CDR3 size: 11 residues. The V gene's germline CDR1 is MNHEY and CDR2 SVGAGI. With 2 bases removed from V and 11 bases from J, the gap between germline ends came to 9 bases. In nucleotides, the CDR3 is TGTGCCAGCAGTTACAACACGGCCGCTTTCTTT. Residues: CASSYNTAAFF.

This clone was observed a single time. This chain uses TRBV6-4 with TRBJ1-2; D call uncertain. V lost 0 bases and J lost 4, with 9 bases in between. Germline values: CDR1 MRHNA, CDR2 SNTAGT. The CDR3 has 14 amino acids. CDR3 region: CASSDSGGFYGYTF. Here the CDR3 DNA reads TGTGCCAGCAGTGACTCTGGCGGATTCTATGGCTACACCTTC.

This chain uses TRBV6-5 with TRBJ2-7, with a weak D call TRBD2 (5 bases). The CDR3 contains 13 residues. The ends were cut back, 3 bases at V and 1 base at J, with 7 bases in the middle. Germline CDR1 MNHEY, CDR2 SVGAGI. The CDR3 here is CASSYRESYEQYF. Written as DNA, the CDR3 is TGTGCCAGCAGTTATAGGGAGTCCTACGAGCAGTACTTC.

The rearrangement links TRBV7-8 to TRBJ2-3; 7 bases map to TRBD2. Germline V CDR1 and CDR2: SGHVS, FQNEAQ. The CDR3 is 17 residues long. V lost 0 bases to trimming and J lost 1 base; unmatched junction nucleotides: 7. The CDR3 sequence is CASSLALGREGTDTQYF. DNA of the CDR3: TGTGCCAGCAGCTTAGCTTTGGGGAGGGAAGGCACAGATACGCAGTATTTT.

This chain joins TRBV9 and TRBJ2-7; 9 nucleotides align to TRBD2. This CDR3 has 14 amino acids. Trimming took 2 bases from V and 3 from J; bases not matched to a gene: 3. CDR1 is SGDLS, CDR2 YYNGEE, per germline. The CDR3: CASSVSGGGYEQYF. CDR3 bases: TGTGCCAGCAGCGTTAGCGGGGGAGGCTACGAGCAGTACTTC.

The V gene is TRBV7-3, the J gene TRBJ2-5; perhaps TRBD1 as D (5 bases). Germline V lookup: CDR1 SGHTA, CDR2 FQGTGA. V lost 5 bases and J 3 bases, leaving 10 bases between the germline ends. The CDR3 spans 13 residues. Written as DNA, the CDR3 is TGTGCCAGCAGCCCTCAGGGTGAAGAGACCCAGTACTTC. Its translation: CASSPQGEETQYF.

The CDR3 sequence: CASSRGQGASNEQFF. The CDR3, as DNA: TGTGCCAGCAGCCGGGGACAGGGGGCTTCAAATGAGCAGTTCTTC. The chain employs TRBV4-2 and TRBJ2-1; 12 positions match TRBD1. Germline-derived CDR1 and CDR2 are LGHNA and YNFKEQ. The J segment lost 7 bases and the V segment lost 4 bases, leaving 5 bases of the junction unmatched. The length of the CDR3 is 15 residues.

The chain has TRBV29-1 and TRBJ2-3; TRBD2 might be the D (6 bases). CDR3 size: 13 residues. The germline V and J ends were trimmed by 1 base and 1 base, with 6 bases remaining between them. The germline gives CDR1 SQVTM, CDR2 ANQGSEA. CDR3 amino acids: CSVEGGGTDTQYF. The CDR3 nucleotides are TGCAGCGTTGAAGGCGGGGGCACAGATACGCAGTATTTT.

V and J are TRBV27 and TRBJ1-1, with D uncertain. Trimming removed 6 bases from V and 4 bases from J, with 9 bases in between. CDR3 length equals 12 residues. Germline values: CDR1 MNHEY, CDR2 SMNVEV (reference sequence). In DNA form, the CDR3 reads TGTGCCAGCAGCCCGGGTGGCACTGAAGCTTTCTTT. It specifies CASSPGGTEAFF.

The chain employs TRBV13 and TRBJ2-1; TRBD2 matches at 16 bases. V trimming: 5 bases; J trimming: 8 bases; junction bases outside the gene matches: 9. The V gene's germline CDR1 is PRHDT and CDR2 FYEKMQ (reference sequence). The CDR3 extends over 17 amino acids. CDR3 nucleotide sequence: TGTGCCAGCAGCGGGACTAGCGGGAGGGTCTTCATCGATGAGCAGTTCTTC. Translated: CASSGTSGRVFIDEQFF.

The J gene is TRBJ2-7, the V gene TRBV6-6, with TRBD2 as a possible D gene (6 bases). V was trimmed by 0 bases and J by 2 bases, leaving 11 bases between them. Germline V gene data show CDR1 as MNHNY and CDR2 as SVGAGI (reference sequence). The CDR3 runs 15 residues. The CDR3 protein is CASSYSRDSAYEQYF. In DNA, the CDR3 is TGTGCCAGCAGTTACTCCCGGGACTCAGCCTACGAGCAGTACTTC.

The chain joins TRBV15 to TRBJ2-4, with TRBD2 identical over 8 bases. CDR3 length equals 17 residues. Germline loops: CDR1 LNHNV, CDR2 YYDKDF (reference sequence). V lost 1 base and J lost 1; bases outside the gene matches: 6. The CDR3 spells CATSRVGGGFAKNIQYF. The CDR3 nucleotides are TGTGCCACCAGCAGAGTGGGCGGGGGGTTTGCCAAAAACATTCAGTACTTC.

This clone was observed a handful of times. The rearrangement uses TRBV20-1 and TRBJ1-2; no firm D call. Germline lookup yields CDR1 DFQATT and CDR2 SNEGSKA (reference sequence). V was clipped by 7 bases and J by 8 bases, with 11 bases between them. This CDR3 is built from 10 residues. The CDR3 spells CSVQGGGYTF. CDR3 DNA sequence: TGCAGTGTCCAAGGTGGAGGCTACACCTTC.

The V gene is TRBV2, the J gene TRBJ2-7; D is possibly TRBD2 (6 bases). From germline, CDR1 is SNHLY and CDR2 FYNNEI. The V gene lost 5 bases and the J gene lost 2 bases, with 13 bases spanning the gap. This CDR3 region has 14 residues. The CDR3 nucleotides read TGTGCCAGCAGTCCGGGCGGGGAGACCTACGAGCAGTACTTC. This gives the protein CASSPGGETYEQYF.

This clone appeared a few times. The J gene is TRBJ1-6, the V gene TRBV7-6; 7 nucleotides align to TRBD1. Germline assignment: CDR1 SGHVS and CDR2 FNYEAQ. Losses at the gene ends were 0 bases for V and 7 bases for J; bases not matched to a gene: 6. The CDR3 consists of 16 residues. The CDR3 loop reads CASSLAPGQLNSPLHF. CDR3 nucleotide sequence: TGTGCCAGCAGCTTAGCTCCGGGACAGCTGAATTCACCCCTCCACTTT.